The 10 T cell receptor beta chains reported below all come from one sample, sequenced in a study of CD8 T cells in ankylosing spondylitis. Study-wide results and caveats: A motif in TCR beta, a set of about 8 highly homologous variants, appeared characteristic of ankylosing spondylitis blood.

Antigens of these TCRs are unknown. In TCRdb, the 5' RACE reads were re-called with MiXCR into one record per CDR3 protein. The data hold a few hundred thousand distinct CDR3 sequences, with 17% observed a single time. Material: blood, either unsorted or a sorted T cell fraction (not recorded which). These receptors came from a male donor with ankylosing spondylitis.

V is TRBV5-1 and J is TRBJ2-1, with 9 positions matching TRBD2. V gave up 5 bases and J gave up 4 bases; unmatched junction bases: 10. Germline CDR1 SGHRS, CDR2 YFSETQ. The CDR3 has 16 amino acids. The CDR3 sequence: CASRPLAGMGYNEQFF. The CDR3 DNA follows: TGCGCCAGCAGACCCCTAGCGGGGATGGGGTACAATGAGCAGTTCTTC.

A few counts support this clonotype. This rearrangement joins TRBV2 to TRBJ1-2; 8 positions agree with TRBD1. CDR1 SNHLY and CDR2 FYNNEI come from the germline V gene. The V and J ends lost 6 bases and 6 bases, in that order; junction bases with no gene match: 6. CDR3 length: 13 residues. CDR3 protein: CASRLQGVDGYTF. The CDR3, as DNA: TGTGCCAGCAGATTACAGGGGGTGGATGGCTACACCTTC.

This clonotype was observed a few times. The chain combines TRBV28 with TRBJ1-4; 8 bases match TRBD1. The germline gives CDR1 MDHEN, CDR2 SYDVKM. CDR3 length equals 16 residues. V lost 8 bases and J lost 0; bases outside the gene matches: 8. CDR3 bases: TGTGCCAGCGGTGGACAGGGAGTTGCAACTAATGAAAAACTGTTTTTT. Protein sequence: CASGGQGVATNEKLFF. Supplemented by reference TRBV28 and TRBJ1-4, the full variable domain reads DVKVTQSSRYLVKRTGEKVFLECVQDMDHENMFWYRQDPGLGLRLIYFSYDVKMKEKGDIPEGYSVSREKKERFSLILESASTNQTSMYLCASGGQGVATNEKLFFGSGTQLSVL.

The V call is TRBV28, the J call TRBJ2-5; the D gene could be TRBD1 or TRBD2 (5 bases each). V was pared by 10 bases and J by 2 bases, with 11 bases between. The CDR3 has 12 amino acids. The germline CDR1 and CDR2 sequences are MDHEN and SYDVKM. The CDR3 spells CATEGQQETQYF. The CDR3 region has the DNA TGTGCCACCGAGGGGCAACAAGAGACCCAGTACTTC.

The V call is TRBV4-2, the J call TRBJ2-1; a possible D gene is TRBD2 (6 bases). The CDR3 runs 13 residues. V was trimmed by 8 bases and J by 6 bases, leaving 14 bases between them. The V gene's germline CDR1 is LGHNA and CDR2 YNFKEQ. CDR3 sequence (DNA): TGTGCCAGCGGACGACCGGAGGGCAATGAGCAGTTCTTC. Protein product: CASGRPEGNEQFF.

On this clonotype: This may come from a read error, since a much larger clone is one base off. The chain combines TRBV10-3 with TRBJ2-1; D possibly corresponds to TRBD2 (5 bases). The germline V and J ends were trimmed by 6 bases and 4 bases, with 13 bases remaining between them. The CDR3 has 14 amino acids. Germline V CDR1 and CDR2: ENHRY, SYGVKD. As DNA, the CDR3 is TGTGCCATCAGGGGGTCGTCGGGGTACAATGAGCAGTTCTTC. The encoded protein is CAIRGSSGYNEQFF.

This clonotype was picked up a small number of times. The CDR3 sequence is CASSLGEDYGYTF. The CDR3 nucleotides are TGCGCCAGCAGCTTGGGGGAGGACTATGGCTACACCTTC. This rearrangement joins TRBV5-1 to TRBJ1-2, with unresolved D. Germline V gene data show CDR1 as SGHRS and CDR2 as YFSETQ. This CDR3 has 13 amino acids. V shed 0 bases and J shed 3 bases, with 6 bases lying between them.

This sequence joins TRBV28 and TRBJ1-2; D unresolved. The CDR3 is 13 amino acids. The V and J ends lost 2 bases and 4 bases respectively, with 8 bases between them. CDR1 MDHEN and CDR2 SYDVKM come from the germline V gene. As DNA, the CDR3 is TGTGCCAGCAGTTTACGTCAGTCCTATGGCTACACCTTC. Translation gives CASSLRQSYGYTF.

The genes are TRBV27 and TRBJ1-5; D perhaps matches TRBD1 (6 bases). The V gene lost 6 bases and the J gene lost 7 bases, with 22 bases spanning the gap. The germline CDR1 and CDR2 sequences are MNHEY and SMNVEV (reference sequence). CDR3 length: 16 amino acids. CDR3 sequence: CASRVRGRETWQPQHF. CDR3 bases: TGTGCCAGCAGGGTAAGGGGGAGGGAGACCTGGCAGCCCCAGCATTTT.

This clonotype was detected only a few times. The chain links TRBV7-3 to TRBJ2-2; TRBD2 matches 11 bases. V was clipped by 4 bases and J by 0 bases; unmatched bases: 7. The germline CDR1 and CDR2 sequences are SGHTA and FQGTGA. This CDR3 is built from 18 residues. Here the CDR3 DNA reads TGTGCCAGCAGCTCCAGACTAGCGGGAAGATCGAACACCGGGGAGCTGTTTTTT. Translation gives CASSSRLAGRSNTGELFF.